This entry concerns a single T cell receptor beta chain. Its antigen is not identified. MiXCR was run by TCRdb on the 5' RACE reads, yielding one entry per CDR3 protein. The sample lists approximately 100,000 distinct CDR3 sequences; roughly 8.3% were seen once. CDR1 and CDR2 (germline): MNHEY, SVGAGI. CDR3 length: 17 residues. With 2 bases clipped from V and 5 bases from J, the junction kept 11 bases outside the gene matches. The sample originates from a study of CD8 T cells in ankylosing spondylitis. Whole-study results and caveats: Significant enrichment of disease-linked clones was reportedly seen in matched ankylosing spondylitis synovial fluid.

The TCR originated in a male donor with ankylosing spondylitis or in good health (not recorded which). The gene calls are TRBV6-5 and TRBJ2-1; 8 positions agree with TRBD2. The source material was blood, either unsorted or a sorted T cell fraction (not recorded which). CDR3 bases: TGTGCCAGCAGTTACCTCACTAGCGGAGGGGACCACAATGAGCAGTTCTTC. This translates into CASSYLTSGGDHNEQFF.